This TCR beta chain was sequenced for a study of T cells in localized non-small cell lung cancer. Study findings and constraints: Uninvolved adjacent lung had the highest recorded T cell clonality, with tumor below it. A median roughly 50 of the top 100 tumor clones appeared in adjacent lung.

Clones were sequenced by immunoSEQ multiplex PCR, and TCRdb holds only the in-frame ones, with some missing. The sample has about 40,000 clones, roughly 91% seen once. This clone was seen just once. The antigen remains undetermined. The germline V gene encodes CDR1 MNHEY and CDR2 SMNVEV (reference sequence). V gave up 5 bases and J gave up 7 bases; unmatched junction bases: 3. The CDR3 has 14 residues. The V gene is TRBV27, the J gene TRBJ1-6; 9 bases map to TRBD1. The receptor comes from a woman between 40 and 69 years old with stage II lung adenocarcinoma. The source was PBMCs, collected before any cancer treatment. CDR3 region: CASSATGGNSPLHF. In DNA form, the CDR3 reads TGTGCCAGCAGTGCGACAGGGGGAAATTCACCCCTCCACTTT.